This T cell receptor beta chain was sequenced during a study of OX40 agonist ivuxolimab in advanced cancers. Across the whole study: Dose-escalation patients had hepatocellular carcinoma, melanoma, renal cell or head and neck cancer. The study reported partial responses in three patients: one hepatocellular carcinoma, two cutaneous melanoma.

This clone was detected once. The antigen is undetermined. Clones were sequenced by immunoSEQ multiplex PCR, and TCRdb holds only the in-frame ones, with some missing. The table has about 48,000 clones, about 83% seen once; the top ten hold approximately 1.1%. Study results and caveats: Among expanded peripheral T cells, antigen specificity went undetermined.

The CDR3 is 13 amino acids. The sample was CD4+ or CD8+ T cells sorted from blood, taken in a trial of the OX40 agonist ivuxolimab. This TCR was sampled from an adult with an advanced solid tumor such as melanoma, head and neck, liver or kidney cancer. The rearrangement uses TRBV7-5 and TRBJ1-2; the table's D call TRBD1 went unverified against the DNA. TRBV7-5 constitutes a pseudogene. CDR3 region: CARSLNRGHGYTF. The CDR3 region has the DNA TGTGCCAGAAGCTTAAACAGGGGGCATGGCTACACCTTC.